The next 2 T cell receptor beta chains were all read from a single sample in a study of T cell responses to AZD1222 COVID-19 vaccine. Measured with immunoSEQ multiplex PCR; TCRdb has only the in-frame clones, and not every one. The repertoire holds some 150,000 clones, with just over 90% as singletons. The sample here was peripheral blood, taken on day 0 of MenACWY control vaccination. The receptors here all came from an adult in good health.

CDR3 residues: CATSQESSYNEQFF. CDR3 nucleotides: TGTGCCACCAGTCAGGAGAGCTCCTACAATGAGCAGTTCTTC. This chain uses TRBV24-1 with TRBJ2-1; D remains ambiguous. The V end was cut by 6 bases, the J end by 0 bases, with 8 bases between. Germline V CDR1 and CDR2: KGHDR, SFDVKD. The CDR3 has 14 amino acids.

The V gene is TRBV6-2 or TRBV6-3, the J gene TRBJ2-5; D ambiguous. V was trimmed by 2 bases and J by 5 bases, leaving 9 bases between them. Germline V gives CDR1 MNHEY, CDR2 SVGEGT. This CDR3 has 13 residues. The CDR3 region is CASSYVKLETQYF. The CDR3 DNA reads TGTGCCAGCAGTTACGTGAAATTGGAGACCCAGTACTTC.